This TCR beta chain is from a study of cytomegalovirus exposure and HLA in healthy donors. Sequenced by immunoSEQ multiplex PCR; TCRdb stores in-frame clones only, minus some. The repertoire has approximately 60,000 clones, about 90% of them found once; the top ten carry around 1.2%. The CDR3 is made up of 15 amino acids. The V gene end was trimmed by 9 bases and the J gene end by 4 bases; junction bases not matched to a gene: 9. Germline loops: CDR1 LNHDA, CDR2 SQIVND (reference sequence). The rearrangement joins TRBV19 to TRBJ1-2, with TRBD1 identical over 12 bases. Sequenced sample: PBMCs. This sequence originates from a woman aged 18 to 35 in good health and CMV-seronegative. The CDR3 spells CASRSGTGGGYGYTF. The CDR3 region has the DNA TGTGCCAGCAGATCGGGGACAGGGGGCGGCTATGGCTACACCTTC.